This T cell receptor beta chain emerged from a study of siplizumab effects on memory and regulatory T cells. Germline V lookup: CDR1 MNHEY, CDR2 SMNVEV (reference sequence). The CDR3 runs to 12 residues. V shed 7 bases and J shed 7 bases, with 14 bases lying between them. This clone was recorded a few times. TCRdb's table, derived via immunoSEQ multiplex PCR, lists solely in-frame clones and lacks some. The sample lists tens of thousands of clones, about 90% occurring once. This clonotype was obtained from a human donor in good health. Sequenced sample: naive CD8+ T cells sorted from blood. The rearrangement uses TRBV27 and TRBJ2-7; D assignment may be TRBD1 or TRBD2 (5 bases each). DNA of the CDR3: TGTGCCAGCATCGGGGCAGGGCGAGAGCAGTACTTC. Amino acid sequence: CASIGAGREQYF.